This T cell receptor (beta chain) was sequenced during a study of shared clonotypes between healthy human individuals. About the study: The study used three CD4 naive, three CD4 memory, two CD8 naive and one CD8 memory plate per donor. Study results and limitations: Compared with clonotypes that all four donors shared, non-shared clonotypes had lower generation probabilities.

All donors were healthy HIV-negative adults lacking recent acute infections or vaccinations. This clone was recorded only once. Antigen unknown. Deep-level assay runs were performed. The data were produced by immunoSEQ multiplex PCR, yet TCRdb's version contains in-frame clones alone and is incomplete. This sample has over 950,000 clones; roughly 80% occur once, and the top ten carry approximately 0.9%. This CDR3 contains 15 residues. V was cut by 7 bases and J by 7 bases, with 20 bases left in between. Per germline, CDR1 MNHNY and CDR2 SVGAGI (reference sequence). Sequenced input: memory CD4+ T cells from PBMCs. Subset described: CD45RA-negative fraction. The chain has TRBV6-6 and TRBJ1-3, with D unresolved. This TCR was sampled from a young man in good health. Some clones in this sample may be carry-over from other donors' samples. As DNA, the CDR3 is TGTGCCAGCACCCTCCCCCAGTATCCGGGCAACACCATATATTTT. It yields the protein CASTLPQYPGNTIYF.